Following are 11 T cell receptor beta chains from one sample sequenced in a study of T cell responses to AZD1222 COVID-19 vaccine. Assay: immunoSEQ multiplex PCR; the TCRdb copy retains only in-frame clones and omits some. The table lists around 110,000 clones, 88% of them singletons. The specimen was peripheral blood, collected on day 0 of AZD1222 vaccination. Receptors were obtained from an adult in good health.

The chain carries TRBV7-9 and TRBJ2-7; 8 nucleotides agree with TRBD1. Looked up from germline, CDR1 is SEHNR and CDR2 is FQNEAQ (reference sequence). This CDR3 has 15 amino acids. The ends lost 5 bases at V and 3 bases at J; junction bases unmatched: 9. CDR3 loop: CASSQGTGGVYEQYF. The CDR3 bases are TGTGCCAGCAGCCAAGGGACAGGTGGTGTCTACGAGCAGTACTTC.

The chain recombines TRBV5-1 with TRBJ1-1; D perhaps matches TRBD1 (6 bases). Germline loops: CDR1 SGHRS, CDR2 YFSETQ. Trimming stripped 3 bases from V and 1 base from J, with 10 bases between. This CDR3 has 14 amino acids. The CDR3 loop reads CASSWSQGNTEAFF. CDR3 coding DNA: TGCGCCAGCAGCTGGTCACAGGGGAACACTGAAGCTTTCTTT.

Note on this clone: The sample has other DNA sequences that encode this CDR3 too. This chain connects TRBV5-1 to TRBJ1-4, with TRBD1 matching over 7 bases. The V gene end was trimmed by 4 bases and the J gene end by 5 bases; junction bases not matched to a gene: 2. In germline, CDR1 is SGHRS, CDR2 YFSETQ. The CDR3 totals 13 residues. The CDR3 region has the DNA TGCGCCAGCAGCGAGGGACAGAATGAAAAACTGTTTTTT. It translates to CASSEGQNEKLFF.

The chain combines TRBV7-3 with TRBJ2-7; 7 positions agree with TRBD2. J was trimmed by 2 bases and V by 3 bases; bases with no gene match: 4. In germline, CDR1 is SGHTA, CDR2 FQGTGA. The CDR3 has 14 residues. This CDR3 is CASSFRGSPYEQYF. The CDR3 DNA sequence: TGTGCCAGCAGCTTTCGCGGGAGCCCCTACGAGCAGTACTTC. Full variable domain (remainder filled in from reference TRBV7-3 and TRBJ2-7): GAGVSQTPSNKVTEKGKYVELRCDPISGHTALYWYRQSLGQGPEFLIYFQGTGAADDSGLPNDRFFAVRPEGSVSTLKIQRTERGDSAVYLCASSFRGSPYEQYFGPGTRLTVT.

V gene TRBV24-1 combines with J gene TRBJ2-1; the match to TRBD2 covers 8 bases. CDR1 and CDR2 from the germline V gene are KGHDR and SFDVKD. V gave up 0 bases and J gave up 10 bases; unmatched junction bases: 4. CDR3 size: 14 residues. The CDR3 DNA follows: TGTGCCACCAGTGATTTGGTTTCGGGGGGGGAGCAGTTCTTC. Translation gives CATSDLVSGGEQFF.

The J gene is TRBJ1-5, the V gene TRBV18; 8 positions agree with TRBD1. CDR3 length: 16 residues. The junction had 8 bases not matched to a gene; V was cut back by 5 bases and J by 2 bases. CDR1 is KGHSH, CDR2 LQKENI, per germline. The CDR3 loop reads CASSTRGQKGNQPQHF. The CDR3, as DNA: TGTGCCAGCTCAACCAGGGGGCAAAAGGGCAATCAGCCCCAGCATTTT.

This clone was counted once. V gene TRBV7-2 combines with J gene TRBJ2-5, with a weak D call TRBD2 (5 bases). Germline V gives CDR1 SGHTA, CDR2 FQGNSA. The CDR3 totals 14 residues. V was shortened by 0 bases and J by 5 bases, with 10 bases between the two germline ends. The CDR3 nucleotides are TGTGCCAGCAGCTTAGCAGGCAGGAGGGAGACCCAGTACTTC. Protein sequence: CASSLAGRRETQYF.

V gene TRBV5-6 combines with J gene TRBJ1-2; 10 bases line up with TRBD1. This CDR3 contains 14 residues. With 4 bases clipped from V and 5 bases from J, the junction kept 5 bases outside the gene matches. Germline lookup yields CDR1 SGHDT and CDR2 YYEEEE. DNA for the CDR3: TGTGCCAGCAGCCCGGACAGGGGGAATTATGGCTACACCTTC. The encoded protein is CASSPDRGNYGYTF. The full variable domain, with the rest looked up from reference TRBV5-6 and TRBJ1-2, is DAGVTQSPTHLIKTRGQQVTLRCSPKSGHDTVSWYQQALGQGPQFIFQYYEEEERQRGNFPDRFSGHQFPNYSSELNVNALLLGDSALYLCASSPDRGNYGYTFGSGTRLTVV.

The rearrangement uses TRBV6-2 or TRBV6-3 and TRBJ1-3; perhaps TRBD1 as D (6 bases). Germline CDR1 and CDR2: MNHEY and SVGEGT. Between the trimmed V and J ends, which lost 2 bases and 2 bases, there was a span of 10 bases. The CDR3 consists of 15 residues. CDR3 protein: CASSYGGATGNTIYF. In DNA form, the CDR3 reads TGTGCCAGCAGTTACGGGGGGGCGACTGGAAACACCATATATTTT.

The chain joins TRBV7-9 to TRBJ1-1; 8 nucleotides line up with TRBD1. Germline loops: CDR1 SEHNR, CDR2 FQNEAQ (reference sequence). With 0 bases clipped from V and 4 bases from J, the junction kept 4 bases outside the gene matches. CDR3 length equals 15 residues. For the CDR3, the DNA is TGTGCCAGCAGCTTAGCCAGGGGGCAGGGCACTGAAGCTTTCTTT. This translates into CASSLARGQGTEAFF.

The chain is built from TRBV2 and TRBJ1-6; TRBD1 aligns across 8 bases. This CDR3 comprises 15 residues. V was pared by 6 bases and J by 7 bases, with 8 bases of the junction left unmatched. CDR1 is SNHLY, CDR2 FYNNEI, per germline. The CDR3 region is CASRYPRQGNSPLHF. The CDR3, as DNA: TGTGCCAGCAGATACCCTAGACAGGGGAATTCACCCCTCCACTTT.